Here is one T cell receptor (beta chain) with its context. The antigen is undetermined. The data are from a study of STAT3 mutations in large granular lymphocyte leukemia. Trimming pared 5 bases from V and 8 bases from J, leaving 14 bases between. There are 13 residues in the CDR3. Germline values: CDR1 SGHNT, CDR2 YYREEE (reference sequence). This table comes from immunoSEQ multiplex PCR, and its TCRdb copy is limited to in-frame clones, with some not included. The table includes some 37,000 clones, about 88% detected once. Study-level points and caveats: At least one immunodominant TCR beta clonotype appeared in every T-cell large granular lymphocyte leukemia patient.

The rearrangement uses TRBV5-4 and TRBJ2-1; possible D gene TRBD1, 5 bases. Sequencing used PBMCs. This TCR was recovered from a human donor with T large granular lymphocyte leukemia. Some clones in this sample may be carry-over from other donors' samples. The CDR3 spells CASRDTAVDEQFF. The CDR3 nucleotides read TGTGCCAGCAGGGACACGGCGGTCGATGAGCAGTTCTTC.